This TCR beta chain originates from a study of T cells after posttransplantation cyclophosphamide. Whole-study findings and limits: Later post-transplant blood repertoires were often dominated by donor CD8+ memory clones. After PTCy, TRB diversity resembled that of CNI/methotrexate controls.

The naive gate required viable CD3+CD4+ or CD3+CD8+ cells with CCR7+CD45RA+CD45RO-CD95-CD27+CD28+ phenotype. V gave up 11 bases and J gave up 5 bases, with 11 bases separating them. In germline, CDR1 is MNHNS, CDR2 SASEGT. The CDR3 is 11 amino acids. About this clone: Its antigen is currently unknown.

Method: immunoSEQ multiplex PCR; TCRdb's copy keeps in-frame clones and lacks some. The sample shows about 32,000 clones, roughly 90% of them seen only once. Material for sequencing was naive CD4+ T cells sorted from blood. This receptor was identified in a man aged 30 to 39 in good health and a related stem cell transplant donor. The gene calls are TRBV6-1 and TRBJ2-3; D remains unclear. The CDR3 bases are TGTGCCGCCTCCACGAGAGATACGCAGTATTTT. Protein sequence: CAASTRDTQYF.